These 14 T cell receptor beta chains originate from one sample sequenced in a study of tumor-infiltrating lymphocytes in primary liver carcinoma. Germline DNA was also extracted, and blood RNA was taken from unsorted whole blood. cDNA specific to TCR beta was made from 500 ng of total RNA, with a constant-region primer employed for priming. Each TCR beta library was derived from three nested multiplex PCR rounds that employed slightly modified ARM-PCR. The first two PCR rounds used TRBV1-TRBV30 primers with a Cbeta primer, roughly 10 cycles each. MiXCR, run by TCRdb on the multiplex PCR reads, gives a single entry per CDR3 protein. The data contain fewer than 350,000 distinct CDR3 sequences, less than 75% of them singletons. The sample taken for sequencing was peripheral blood. The receptors originated from a man in his forties with primary liver carcinoma and hepatitis B virus infection.

V gene TRBV13 combines with J gene TRBJ1-1; D is unresolved. Trimming left V 5 bases short and J 1 base short, with 14 bases between. From germline, CDR1 is PRHDT and CDR2 FYEKMQ (reference sequence). The CDR3 length is 15 residues. The CDR3 nucleotides read TGTGCCAGCAGCCAAACCGGGATAGGGAACACTGAAGCTTTCTTT. This sequence encodes CASSQTGIGNTEAFF.

The gene calls are TRBV19 and TRBJ1-5; TRBD1 matches at 9 bases. The ends lost 7 bases at V and 6 bases at J; junction bases unmatched: 13. The V gene's germline CDR1 is LNHDA and CDR2 SQIVND (reference sequence). The CDR3 loop spans 16 amino acids. Here the CDR3 reads CASKGTGIGRGQPQHF. The CDR3 DNA reads TGTGCCAGTAAAGGGACAGGGATAGGGAGGGGTCAGCCCCAGCATTTT.

This clonotype showed up just once. This may arise from a read error, as a much more abundant clone is one base away. This chain uses TRBV10-3 with TRBJ1-1, with a tentative D call TRBD1 (6 bases). Per germline, CDR1 ENHRY and CDR2 SYGVKD. The CDR3 covers 12 residues. CDR3 bases: TGTACCATAGGACAGAAGAACACTGAAGCTTTCTTT. It encodes CTIGQKNTEAFF.

The rearrangement uses TRBV24-1 and TRBJ2-7; 12 bases map to TRBD1. From germline, CDR1 is KGHDR and CDR2 SFDVKD. V shed 4 bases, J shed 7 bases, and the junction held 7 bases outside the gene matches. This CDR3 contains 15 residues. The DNA for the CDR3 is TGTGCCACCAGTGACAGGGACAGGGGGCCTTGGGAGCAGTACTTC. It codes for CATSDRDRGPWEQYF.

The chain is built from TRBV4-3 and TRBJ1-5; D is undetermined. This CDR3 is built from 15 residues. Germline lookup yields CDR1 LGHNA and CDR2 YSLEER. V was pared by 0 bases and J by 7 bases, with 13 bases between. As DNA, the CDR3 is TGCGCCAGCAGCCAAGATCTCCCGAGCGGCCAGCCCCAGCATTTT. Amino acid sequence: CASSQDLPSGQPQHF.

At least ten counts were recorded for this clonotype. This chain connects TRBV12-3 or TRBV12-4 to TRBJ1-6; D may be TRBD1 (5 bases). The CDR3 sequence is 15 residues long. Trimming removed 2 bases from V and 10 bases from J, with 15 bases in between. For the CDR3, the DNA is TGTGCCAGCAGTTTAAACCAGGGAAGGGGATCACCCCTCCACTTT. Translation: CASSLNQGRGSPLHF.

The genes are TRBV7-9 and TRBJ2-7, with 8 positions matching TRBD1. The trim removed 2 bases at V and 6 bases at J, leaving 3 bases unmatched. Germline V gene lookup returns CDR1 SEHNR and CDR2 FQNEAQ (reference sequence). The CDR3 consists of 13 residues. The CDR3 loop is CASSLWTGLEQYF. The CDR3 DNA sequence: TGTGCCAGCAGCTTATGGACAGGGCTCGAGCAGTACTTC.

The chain joins TRBV6-5 to TRBJ1-1; TRBD1 is a possible D gene (6 bases). Germline V gene lookup returns CDR1 MNHEY and CDR2 SVGAGI. The CDR3 sequence is 15 residues long. The CDR3: CESSYHRQVSTEAFF. The CDR3 DNA reads TGTGAGAGCAGTTACCATCGACAGGTCTCCACTGAAGCTTTCTTT.

This clonotype showed up many times. The genes are TRBV6-2 or TRBV6-3 and TRBJ2-2; D remains unclear. The length of the CDR3 is 14 residues. CDR1 and CDR2 from the germline V gene are MNHEY and SVGEGT. Deletions cut 2 bases from V and 2 bases from J, with 6 bases between. Here the CDR3 reads CASSYTVNTGELFF. CDR3 nucleotides: TGTGCCAGCAGTTACACAGTTAACACCGGGGAGCTGTTTTTT.

Regarding this clonotype: The missing conserved phenylalanine or tryptophan at the end of this CDR3 makes a read error likely. The limits of the CDR3 on the DNA are not certain, so only TCRdb's listed CDR3 is given. V and J are TRBV11-3 and TRBJ1-1. The CDR3 has 12 amino acids, counting both end residues. CDR1 and CDR2 (germline): SGHNT, YENEEA. CDR3 region: CASREGNTEAYL.

The chain carries TRBV12-3 or TRBV12-4 and TRBJ2-7; either TRBD1 or TRBD2 may supply D (8 bases each). The CDR3 sequence is 15 residues long. V was shortened by 10 bases and J by 1 base, with 20 bases between the two germline ends. The CDR3 DNA sequence: TGTGCCAACAGGGGGACTAGTGGGTTATCCTACGAGCAGTACTTC. Protein sequence: CANRGTSGLSYEQYF.

The rearrangement links TRBV11-2 to TRBJ2-5; tentatively, D is TRBD2 (6 bases). V lost 8 bases and J 8 bases, leaving 18 bases between the germline ends. CDR1 and CDR2 (germline): SGHAT, FQNNGV. This CDR3 region has 13 residues. Here the CDR3 reads CASGLSVGGTQYF. The DNA of the CDR3 is TGTGCCAGCGGCCTTTCTGTCGGGGGAACCCAGTACTTC.

V usage is TRBV15 and J usage is TRBJ2-1; TRBD1 matches 9 bases. This CDR3 contains 14 residues. After removal of 0 bases from V and 9 bases from J, the junction contained 3 bases not matched to a gene. CDR1 is LNHNV, CDR2 YYDKDF, per germline (reference sequence). The CDR3 nucleotides are TGTGCCACCAGCAGAGATGGGACAGGGAGTGAGCAGTTCTTC. It encodes CATSRDGTGSEQFF.

A word on this clonotype: This could be a read error, since a much larger clone is one nucleotide away. This chain links TRBV6-2 or TRBV6-3 with TRBJ1-1; TRBD1 might be the D (5 bases). Trimming removed 8 bases from V and 1 base from J, with 20 bases in between. The CDR3 is 16 amino acids. From germline, CDR1 is MNHEY and CDR2 SVGEGT. The CDR3 loop reads CASVGGLGSPNTEAFF. The CDR3 bases are TGTGCCAGCGTTGGGGGATTGGGCAGCCCGAACACTGAAGCTTTCTTT.